The clone carrying this T cell receptor beta chain was picked up a small number of times. These data are taken from a study of blood T cell repertoires in COVID-19. Seattle's enrolled individuals joined amid active infection and were then monitored longitudinally. This CDR3 spans 13 amino acids. Germline lookup yields CDR1 MNHEY and CDR2 SVGEGT. Between the trimmed V and J ends, which lost 2 bases and 6 bases, there was a span of 10 bases. In the original workflow: Scientists estimated how many nucleated cells there were by amplifying reference gene primers. Libraries were prepared by immunoSEQ multiplex PCR; TCRdb keeps only in-frame clonotypes and omits some of them. V and J calls and clone size follow that table, whereas D and trimming were derived from the DNA. Of 200,000 to 300,000 clones in the sample, around 90% were seen once.

Sequencing used peripheral blood. The gene calls are TRBV6-2 or TRBV6-3 and TRBJ1-2, with D possibly matching TRBD1 (6 bases). The origin of this receptor is a young man with COVID-19, enrolled during active disease. Here the CDR3 DNA reads TGTGCCAGCAGTTACCGGGGGGCGCATGGCTACACCTTC. Its protein is CASSYRGAHGYTF.